This TCR beta chain was identified in a study of T cells in Graves' hyperthyroidism and ophthalmopathy. Germline V gene sequence: CDR1 MNHEY, CDR2 SMNVEV (reference sequence). The CDR3 runs to 15 residues. V shed 1 base and J shed 0 bases, with 7 bases lying between them. Patients aged 18 to 65 with hyperthyroidism were newly diagnosed, with duration under 2 months. Amplification yielded TCR beta CDR3 regions, with RNA transcripts as the source. The TCR CDR3 was amplified in a first-round RT-PCR using the HTBI primer set. TCRdb passed the multiplex PCR reads through MiXCR, listing each CDR3 protein once. Counted here are hundreds of thousands of distinct CDR3 sequences, roughly a sixth occurring once; the ten biggest clones make up 15% to 20%.

Sequenced material: blood. V usage is TRBV27 and J usage is TRBJ2-1; possible D gene TRBD2, 5 bases. The TCR originated in a woman aged 45-65 years with Graves' hyperthyroidism that later progressed to Graves' ophthalmopathy. The chain's CDR3 is CASSLWTGSYNEQFF. Written as DNA, the CDR3 is TGTGCCAGCAGTTTATGGACTGGCTCCTACAATGAGCAGTTCTTC.